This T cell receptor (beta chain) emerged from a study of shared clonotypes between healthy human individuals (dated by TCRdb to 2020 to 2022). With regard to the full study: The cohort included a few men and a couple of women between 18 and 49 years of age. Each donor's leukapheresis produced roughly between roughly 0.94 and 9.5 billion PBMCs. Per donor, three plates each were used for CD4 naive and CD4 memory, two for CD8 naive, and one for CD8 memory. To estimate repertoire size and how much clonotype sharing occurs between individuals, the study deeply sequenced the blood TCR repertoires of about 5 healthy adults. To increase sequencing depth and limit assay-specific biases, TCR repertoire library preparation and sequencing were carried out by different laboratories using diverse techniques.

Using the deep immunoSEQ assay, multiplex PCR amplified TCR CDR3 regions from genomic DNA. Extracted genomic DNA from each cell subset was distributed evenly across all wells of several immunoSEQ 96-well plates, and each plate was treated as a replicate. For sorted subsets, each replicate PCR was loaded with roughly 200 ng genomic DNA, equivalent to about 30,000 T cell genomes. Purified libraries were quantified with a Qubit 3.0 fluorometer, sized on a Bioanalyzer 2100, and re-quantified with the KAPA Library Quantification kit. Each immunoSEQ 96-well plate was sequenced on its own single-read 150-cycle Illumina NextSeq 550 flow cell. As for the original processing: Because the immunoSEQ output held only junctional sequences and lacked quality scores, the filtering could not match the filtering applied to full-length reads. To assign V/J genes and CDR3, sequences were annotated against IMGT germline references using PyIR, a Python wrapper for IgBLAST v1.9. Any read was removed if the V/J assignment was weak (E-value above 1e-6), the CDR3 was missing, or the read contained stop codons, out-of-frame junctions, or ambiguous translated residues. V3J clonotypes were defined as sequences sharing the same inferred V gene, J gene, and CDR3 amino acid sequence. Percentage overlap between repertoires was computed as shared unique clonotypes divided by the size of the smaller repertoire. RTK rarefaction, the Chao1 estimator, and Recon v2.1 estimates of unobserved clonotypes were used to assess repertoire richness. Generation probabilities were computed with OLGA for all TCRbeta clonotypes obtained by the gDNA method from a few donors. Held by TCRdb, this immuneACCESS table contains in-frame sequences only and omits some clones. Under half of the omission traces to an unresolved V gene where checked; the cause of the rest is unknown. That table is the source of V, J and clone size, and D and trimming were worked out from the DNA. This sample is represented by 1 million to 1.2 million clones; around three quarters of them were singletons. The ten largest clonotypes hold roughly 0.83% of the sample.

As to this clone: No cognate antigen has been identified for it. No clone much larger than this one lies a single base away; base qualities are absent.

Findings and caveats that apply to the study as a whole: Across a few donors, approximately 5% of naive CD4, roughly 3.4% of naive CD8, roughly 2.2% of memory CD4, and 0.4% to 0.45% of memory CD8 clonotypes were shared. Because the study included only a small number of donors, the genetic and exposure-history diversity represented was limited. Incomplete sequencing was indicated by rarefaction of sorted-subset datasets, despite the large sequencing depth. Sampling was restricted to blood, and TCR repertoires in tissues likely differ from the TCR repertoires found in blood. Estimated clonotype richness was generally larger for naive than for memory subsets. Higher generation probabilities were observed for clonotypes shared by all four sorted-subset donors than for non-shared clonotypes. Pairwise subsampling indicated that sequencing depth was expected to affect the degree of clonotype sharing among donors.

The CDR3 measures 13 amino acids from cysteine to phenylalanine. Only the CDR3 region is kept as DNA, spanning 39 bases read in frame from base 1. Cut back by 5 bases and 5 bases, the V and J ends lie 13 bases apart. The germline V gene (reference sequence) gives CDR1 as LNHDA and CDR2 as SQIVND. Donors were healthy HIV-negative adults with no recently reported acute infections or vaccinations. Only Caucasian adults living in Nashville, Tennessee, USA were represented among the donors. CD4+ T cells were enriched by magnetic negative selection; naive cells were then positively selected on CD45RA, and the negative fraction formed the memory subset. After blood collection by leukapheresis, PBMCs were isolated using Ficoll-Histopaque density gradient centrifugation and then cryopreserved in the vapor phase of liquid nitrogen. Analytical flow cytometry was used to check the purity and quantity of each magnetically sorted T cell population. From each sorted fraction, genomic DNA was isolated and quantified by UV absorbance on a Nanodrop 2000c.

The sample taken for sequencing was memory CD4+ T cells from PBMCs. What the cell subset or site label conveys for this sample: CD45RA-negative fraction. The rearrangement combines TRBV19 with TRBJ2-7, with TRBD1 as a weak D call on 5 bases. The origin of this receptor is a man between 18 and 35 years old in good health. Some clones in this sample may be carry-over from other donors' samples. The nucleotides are TGTGCCAGTAGTCGAGCAGGGCGCCACGAGCAGTACTTC. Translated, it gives CASSRAGRHEQYF.